This T cell receptor (beta chain) is from a study of OX40 agonist ivuxolimab in advanced cancers. Study-wide context: An agonistic anti-OX40 (CD134) antibody, ivuxolimab, was used to treat the patients. From about 23 to 85 years was the age range, with a mean of about 54 years, and 65% to 90% were male. Study results and limitations: Clonal expansion among partial responders at 0.1-3.0 mg/kg ranked near the lowest. With doses of 0.1 to 3.0 mg/kg, CD4+ and CD8+ blood T cells had undergone clonal expansion by week 6.

From germline, CDR1 is SGHTA and CDR2 FQGNSA. V was pared by 2 bases and J by 4 bases, with 19 bases between. The CDR3 spans 17 residues. Assay: immunoSEQ multiplex PCR; the TCRdb copy retains only in-frame clones and omits some. The top ten clones hold roughly 0.54% of a sample with about 73,000 clones, approximately 92% of them seen once. To note about this clone: The antigen is not known.

The sequencing here drew on CD4+ or CD8+ T cells sorted from blood, taken in a trial of the OX40 agonist ivuxolimab. The rearrangement uses TRBV7-2 and TRBJ2-3; D is unresolved. The clonotype comes from an adult with an advanced solid tumor such as melanoma, head and neck, liver or kidney cancer. CDR3 nucleotides: TGTGCCAGCAGCTTATCCCTGGTGTGGTCTATCTCAGATACGCAGTATTTT. The encoded protein is CASSLSLVWSISDTQYF.